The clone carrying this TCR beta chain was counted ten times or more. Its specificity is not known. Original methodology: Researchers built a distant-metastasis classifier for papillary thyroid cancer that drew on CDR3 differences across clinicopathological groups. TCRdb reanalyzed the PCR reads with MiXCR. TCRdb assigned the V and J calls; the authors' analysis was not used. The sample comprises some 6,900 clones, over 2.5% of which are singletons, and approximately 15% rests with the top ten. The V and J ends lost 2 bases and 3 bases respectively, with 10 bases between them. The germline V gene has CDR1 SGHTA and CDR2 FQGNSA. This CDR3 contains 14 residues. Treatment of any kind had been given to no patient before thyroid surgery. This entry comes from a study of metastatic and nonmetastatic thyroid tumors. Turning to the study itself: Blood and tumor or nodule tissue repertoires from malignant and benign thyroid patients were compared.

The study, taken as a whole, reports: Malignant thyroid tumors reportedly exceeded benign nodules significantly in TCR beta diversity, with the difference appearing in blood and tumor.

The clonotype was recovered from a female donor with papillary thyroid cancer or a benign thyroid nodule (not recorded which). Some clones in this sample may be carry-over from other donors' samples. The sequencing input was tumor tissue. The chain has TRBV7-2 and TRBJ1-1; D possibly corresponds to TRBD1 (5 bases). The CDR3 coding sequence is TGTGCCAGCAGCTTAATTTTGGGGGACACTGAAGCTTTCTTT. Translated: CASSLILGDTEAFF.